The T cell receptor (beta chain) described here comes from a study of blood T cell repertoires in COVID-19. Overall study: The United States, Italy and Spain were the sources of the acute and convalescent COVID-19 samples.

Some clones are missing from TCRdb's copy, which holds only in-frame ones; the method was immunoSEQ multiplex PCR. The data hold 270,000 or so clones, with about 89% observed a single time. CDR1 and CDR2 from the germline V gene are SNHLY and FYNNEI. The length of the CDR3 is 12 residues. Trimming removed 8 bases from V and 4 bases from J; junction bases left unmatched: 5. Sample: peripheral blood. V and J are TRBV2 and TRBJ2-7, with 7 bases matching TRBD2. The TCR originated in a man between 35 and 55 years old with acute or convalescent COVID-19. DNA for the CDR3: TGTGCCAGCGGGGGGGGTTTGTACGAGCAGTACTTC. Protein sequence: CASGGGLYEQYF.